The rows below give T cell receptor beta chains drawn from one sample of a study of Ad26.COV2.S vaccination and SARS-CoV-2 variants. Clones were sequenced by immunoSEQ multiplex PCR, and TCRdb holds only the in-frame ones, with some missing. Of fewer than 400,000 clones listed, just under 85% are singletons. The starting material was peripheral blood, obtained in a trial of Ad26.COV2.S vaccine versus placebo. These receptors were obtained from a person aged 18-60 years who received the Ad26.COV2.S COVID-19 vaccine or a placebo. Each CDR3 is given with its conserved first and last residue. Each record gives: clone size, J gene, V gene, D gene, CDR3 DNA, CDR3 protein. A D gene is named only where the DNA matches it firmly. The size entry is marked missing in some rows and otherwise reads once, few, many or a size class.

size: -
J: TRBJ1-5
V: TRBV19
D: -
DNA: TGTGCCAGTAGGGTCGGTTATCAGCCCCAGCATTTT
CDR3: CASRVGYQPQHF

size: -
J: TRBJ2-1
V: TRBV7-3
D: TRBD2
DNA: TGTGCCAGCAGCCTGGGGCTAGCGGGGGCGGATGAGCAGTTCTTC
CDR3: CASSLGLAGADEQFF

size: -
J: TRBJ2-1
V: TRBV9
D: -
DNA: TGTGCCAGCAGGCCTTTAAGCTCCTACAATGAGCAGTTCTTC
CDR3: CASRPLSSYNEQFF

size: -
J: TRBJ1-1
V: TRBV5-1
D: -
DNA: TGCGCCAGCAGCTTGCTCGGGGGAACTGAAGCTTTCTTT
CDR3: CASSLLGGTEAFF

size: few
J: TRBJ1-1
V: TRBV3-1/TRBV3-2
D: -
DNA: TGTGCCAGCAGCCAAGATGGACGGAACACTGAAGCTTTCTTT
CDR3: CASSQDGRNTEAFF

size: -
J: TRBJ2-1
V: TRBV7-9
D: TRBD2
DNA: TGTGCCATCGCCGTAGCGGGGGAGAATTACAATGAGCAGTTCTTC
CDR3: CAIAVAGENYNEQFF

size: -
J: TRBJ1-1
V: TRBV19
D: -
DNA: TGTGCCAGTAGTATAAGTGGGGTAATCACTGAAGCTTTCTTT
CDR3: CASSISGVITEAFF

size: -
J: TRBJ1-5
V: TRBV12-3/TRBV12-4
D: -
DNA: TGTGCCAGCAGTCTCGCCGATTATCAGCCCCAGCATTTT
CDR3: CASSLADYQPQHF

size: once
J: TRBJ1-1
V: TRBV18
D: -
DNA: TGTGCCAGCTCACCACGGGGGACCATGAACACTGAAGCTTTCTTT
CDR3: CASSPRGTMNTEAFF

size: -
J: TRBJ2-2
V: TRBV5-6
D: TRBD1
DNA: TGTGCCAGCAGCCTAGGACAGGGTTGGGGCACCGGGGAGCTGTTTTTT
CDR3: CASSLGQGWGTGELFF

size: -
J: TRBJ1-1
V: TRBV5-1
D: -
DNA: TGCGCCAGCAGCTTGGACAGGGACCTTGAAGCTTTCTTT
CDR3: CASSLDRDLEAFF

size: -
J: TRBJ1-2
V: TRBV7-9
D: TRBD1
DNA: TGTGCCAGCAGCTTAGAGGGGGCGAGTCGTTATGGCTACACCTTC
CDR3: CASSLEGASRYGYTF

size: -
J: TRBJ1-1
V: TRBV28
D: -
DNA: TGTGCCAGCTGGACATCTAATACTGAAGCTTTCTTT
CDR3: CASWTSNTEAFF

size: -
J: TRBJ1-5
V: TRBV6-1
D: -
DNA: TGTGCCAGCAGTGACCGACACCCGTTCCAGCCCCAGCATTTT
CDR3: CASSDRHPFQPQHF

size: -
J: TRBJ2-2
V: TRBV2
D: TRBD1
DNA: TGTGCCAGCAGTCGACAGGGAAGCTCGTCCGGGGAGCTGTTTTTT
CDR3: CASSRQGSSSGELFF

size: -
J: TRBJ1-1
V: TRBV7-2
D: TRBD1
DNA: TGTGCCAGCAGCCTTGACAGGGGGCATTCGAGAGAAGCTTTCTTT
CDR3: CASSLDRGHSREAFF

size: -
J: TRBJ1-1
V: TRBV5-1
D: -
DNA: TGCGCCAGCAGCCTCTCGGGGGGCGAGAACACTGAAGCTTTCTTT
CDR3: CASSLSGGENTEAFF

size: -
J: TRBJ2-5
V: TRBV27
D: -
DNA: TGTGCCAGCAGTTCCTCGTACCAAGAGACCCAGTACTTC
CDR3: CASSSSYQETQYF

size: -
J: TRBJ2-5
V: TRBV24-1
D: -
DNA: TGTGCCACCAGTGACATTGAAGAGACCCAGTACTTC
CDR3: CATSDIEETQYF

size: -
J: TRBJ2-1
V: TRBV3-1/TRBV3-2
D: TRBD2
DNA: TGTGCCAGCAGCCAAGATCCTAGCGGGCGGCAGTTCTTC
CDR3: CASSQDPSGRQFF

size: -
J: TRBJ1-4
V: TRBV7-9
D: -
DNA: TGTGCCAGCAGCACCCCAGGGGCCGCCCTGTTTTTT
CDR3: CASSTPGAALFF

size: few
J: TRBJ2-2
V: TRBV7-2
D: -
DNA: TGTGCCAGCAGCTTTAATTCCGGACGGTACACCGGGGAGCTGTTTTTT
CDR3: CASSFNSGRYTGELFF

size: -
J: TRBJ1-5
V: TRBV4-1
D: -
DNA: TGCGCCAGCAGCCAAGATGGAGGGAACCGAAATCAGCCCCAGCATTTT
CDR3: CASSQDGGNRNQPQHF

size: -
J: TRBJ2-7
V: TRBV10-3
D: TRBD1
DNA: TGTGCCATCAGTGAAGGACAGGGGGACCACTTCAGGCAGTACTTC
CDR3: CAISEGQGDHFRQYF

size: -
J: TRBJ2-1
V: TRBV30
D: -
DNA: TGTGCCTGGAGTCGGGATGAGCAGTTCTTC
CDR3: CAWSRDEQFF

size: once
J: TRBJ2-1
V: TRBV11-3
D: -
DNA: TGTGCCAGCAGCTTATCCCGCGCGGAGCAGTTCTTC
CDR3: CASSLSRAEQFF

size: -
J: TRBJ1-1
V: TRBV5-1
D: -
DNA: TGCGCCAGCAGATTTGGGGGCGTACAGAGCATCGAAGCTTTCTTT
CDR3: CASRFGGVQSIEAFF

size: once
J: TRBJ1-1
V: TRBV5-1
D: -
DNA: TGCGCCAGCAGCTTGGCCTCGAACACTGAAGCTTTCTTT
CDR3: CASSLASNTEAFF